This T cell receptor (beta chain) was captured in a study of human T cells and chemical hapten exposure. As for this clonotype: Antigen unknown.

Study-level results: Expanded TCR counts at PT1 were positively correlated with the patch test score.

Time point of the sample: patch test 1, 2 weeks after DPC sensitization. As to treatment: therapeutic diphenylcyclopropenone sensitization with weekly scalp DPC. The authors extracted total RNA from unfractionated whole blood. Every donor had alopecia and was 18 to 70 years old; all were suitable for DPC. The ends were cut back, 5 bases at V and 0 bases at J, with 14 bases in the middle. Germline V gives CDR1 SEHNR, CDR2 FQNEAQ (reference sequence). The CDR3 extends over 15 amino acids. TCRdb re-analysed the RACE reads in MiXCR, keeping a single row per CDR3 protein. The sample yields 42,000 or so distinct CDR3 sequences, 4% seen once.

The sample in question was whole blood, obtained in connection with sensitization to the hapten diphenylcyclopropenone (DPC). The clonotype originates from a man in his forties or fifties with alopecia areata. Some clones in this sample may be carry-over from other donors' samples. The chain carries TRBV7-9 and TRBJ2-7, with TRBD1 as a possible D gene (6 bases). The CDR3 reads CASSPMGASSYEQYF. CDR3 bases: TGTGCCAGCAGCCCCATGGGGGCGAGCTCCTACGAGCAGTACTTC.